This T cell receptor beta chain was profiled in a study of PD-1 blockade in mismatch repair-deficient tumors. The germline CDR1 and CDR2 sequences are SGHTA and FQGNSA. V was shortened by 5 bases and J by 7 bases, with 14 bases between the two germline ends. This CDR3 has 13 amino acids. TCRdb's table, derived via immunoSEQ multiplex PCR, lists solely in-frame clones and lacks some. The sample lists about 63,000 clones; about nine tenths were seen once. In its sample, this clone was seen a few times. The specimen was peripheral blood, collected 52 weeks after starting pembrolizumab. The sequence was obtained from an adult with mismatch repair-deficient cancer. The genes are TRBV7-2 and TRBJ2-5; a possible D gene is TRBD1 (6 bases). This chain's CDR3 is CASSHRGGRTQYF. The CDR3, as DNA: TGTGCCAGCAGCCATAGAGGGGGAAGGACCCAGTACTTC.